Here is one T cell receptor (beta chain) with its context. Antigen: not known. This CDR3 contains 13 residues. V dropped 7 bases and J dropped 2 bases, with 14 bases sitting between them. CDR1 and CDR2 from the germline V gene are SQVTM and ANQGSEA. The entry originates in a study of blood T cells in healthy people across ages. Study conclusions and caveats: Estimated diversity across one million T cells was deemed an underestimate. Significant beta diversity loss was already apparent by age roughly 38, declining roughly linearly.

A second PCR, run for roughly 7 to 12 cycles, used a sample-barcoded 5' primer plus a J-beta primer mix. TCRdb itself ran the 5' RACE reads through MiXCR, one entry per CDR3 protein. The repertoire has more than 650,000 distinct CDR3 sequences, 22% of them found once; the top ten carry around 21%. The chain has TRBV29-1 and TRBJ1-2; a possible D gene is TRBD1 (5 bases). The sequence was obtained from a man between 65 and 85 years old in good health. The specimen was blood. CDR3 region: CSGWVGVNYGYTF. The CDR3 DNA sequence: TGCAGCGGGTGGGTAGGGGTGAACTATGGCTACACCTTC. Full variable domain (outside the CDR3, taken from reference TRBV29-1 and TRBJ1-2): SAVISQKPSRDICQRGTSLTIQCQVDSQVTMMFWYRQQPGQSLTLIATANQGSEATYESGFVIDKFPISRPNLTFSTLTVSNMSPEDSSIYLCSGWVGVNYGYTFGSGTRLTVV.